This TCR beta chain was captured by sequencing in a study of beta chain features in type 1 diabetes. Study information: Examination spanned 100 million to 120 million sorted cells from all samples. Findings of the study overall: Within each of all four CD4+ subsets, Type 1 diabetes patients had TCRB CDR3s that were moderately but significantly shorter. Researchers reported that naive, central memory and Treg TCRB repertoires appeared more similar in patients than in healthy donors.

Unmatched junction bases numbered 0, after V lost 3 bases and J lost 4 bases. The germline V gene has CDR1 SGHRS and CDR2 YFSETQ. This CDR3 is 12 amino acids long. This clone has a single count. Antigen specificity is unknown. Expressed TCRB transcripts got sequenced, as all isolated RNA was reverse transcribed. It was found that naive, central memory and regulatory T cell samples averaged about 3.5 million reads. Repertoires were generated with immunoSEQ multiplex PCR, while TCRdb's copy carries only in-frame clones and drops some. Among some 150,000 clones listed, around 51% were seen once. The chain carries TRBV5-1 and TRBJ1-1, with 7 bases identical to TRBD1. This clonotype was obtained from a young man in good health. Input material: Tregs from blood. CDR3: CASSSGGTEAFF. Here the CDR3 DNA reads TGCGCCAGCAGCTCAGGGGGCACTGAAGCTTTCTTT.